A selection of T cell receptor beta chains follows, all from one sample in a study of cytotoxic CD8 clonotypes in ibrutinib-treated CLL. Clones were sequenced by immunoSEQ multiplex PCR, and TCRdb holds only the in-frame ones, with some missing. The sample records 50,000 to 60,000 clones, roughly 85% being singletons. Sequencing used PBMCs, obtained after 24 months of ibrutinib treatment. The source of these receptors is a human donor with chronic lymphocytic leukemia. CDR3s include the opening cysteine and the closing phenylalanine or tryptophan. D genes are given only for firm matches. Where a row states a size, it is once, few, many or the class of an expanded clone; other rows omit it.

cdr3_nt cdr3_aa j_call v_call d_call clone_size
TGCGCCAGCAGCCAAGGACTCTTGATCTCTGGAAACACCATATATTTT CASSQGLLISGNTIYF TRBJ1-3 TRBV4-3 - -
TGTGCCAGCAGCTTAGTGCCCCAGGGTCAGGATGAGCAGTTCTTC CASSLVPQGQDEQFF TRBJ2-1 TRBV11-2 - -
TGCAGCGTTGAAGACGATTCTAGCGGGCCCTCCTACGAGCAGTACTTC CSVEDDSSGPSYEQYF TRBJ2-7 TRBV29-1 TRBD2 -
TGTGCCAGCAGCTTAATGTCTAGCGGGAGAAATGAGCAGTTCTTC CASSLMSSGRNEQFF TRBJ2-1 TRBV7-3 TRBD2 -
TGTGCCAGCAACCCAGGGACCCCCCCTGAAGCTTTCTTT CASNPGTPPEAFF TRBJ1-1 TRBV28 - once
TGTGCCAGCTCACAAGTGTACCAAGAGACCCAGTACTTC CASSQVYQETQYF TRBJ2-5 TRBV18 - -
TGTGCCAGCTCACCAAATGGGGGACAGGGCCCGCTCGTGGAGGGCTACACCTTC CASSPNGGQGPLVEGYTF TRBJ1-2 TRBV18 TRBD1 -
TGCAGCGTTGAAGAGGGGACAGCTGTTGTCCACGAGCAGTACTTC CSVEEGTAVVHEQYF TRBJ2-7 TRBV29-1 TRBD1 -
TGCAGCGTCGCCTCAGGGGGAGTGAGCACTGAAGCTTTCTTT CSVASGGVSTEAFF TRBJ1-1 TRBV29-1 TRBD1 -
TGTGCCAGCAGCCAAGCAAGGGGACAGTCCTACGAGCAGTACTTC CASSQARGQSYEQYF TRBJ2-7 TRBV14 TRBD1 -